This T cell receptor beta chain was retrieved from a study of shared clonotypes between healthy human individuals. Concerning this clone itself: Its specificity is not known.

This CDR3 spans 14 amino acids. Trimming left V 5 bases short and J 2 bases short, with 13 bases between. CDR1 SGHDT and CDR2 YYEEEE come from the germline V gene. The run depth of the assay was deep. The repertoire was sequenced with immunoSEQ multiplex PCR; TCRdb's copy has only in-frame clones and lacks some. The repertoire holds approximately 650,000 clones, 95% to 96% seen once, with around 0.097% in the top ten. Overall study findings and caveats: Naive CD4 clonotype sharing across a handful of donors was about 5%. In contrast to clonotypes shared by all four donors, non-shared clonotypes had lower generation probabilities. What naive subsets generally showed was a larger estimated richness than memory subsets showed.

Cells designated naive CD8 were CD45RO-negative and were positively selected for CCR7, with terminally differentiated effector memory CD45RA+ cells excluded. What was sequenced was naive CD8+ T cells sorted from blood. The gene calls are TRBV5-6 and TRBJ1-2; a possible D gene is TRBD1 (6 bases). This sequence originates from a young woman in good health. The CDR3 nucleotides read TGTGCCAGCAGGGAACGAGGACAGAACTATGGCTACACCTTC. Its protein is CASRERGQNYGYTF.